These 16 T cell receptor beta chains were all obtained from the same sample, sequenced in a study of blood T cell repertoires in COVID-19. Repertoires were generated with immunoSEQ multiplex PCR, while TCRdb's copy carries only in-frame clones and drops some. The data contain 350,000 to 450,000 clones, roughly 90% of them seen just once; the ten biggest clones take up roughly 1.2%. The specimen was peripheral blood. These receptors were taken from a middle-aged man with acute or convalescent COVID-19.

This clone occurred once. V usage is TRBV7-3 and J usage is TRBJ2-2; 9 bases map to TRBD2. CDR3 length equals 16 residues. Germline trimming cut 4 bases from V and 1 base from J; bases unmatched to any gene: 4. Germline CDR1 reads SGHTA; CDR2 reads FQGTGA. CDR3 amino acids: CASSSGTSRNTGELFF. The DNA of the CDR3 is TGTGCCAGCAGCTCCGGGACTAGCCGGAACACCGGGGAGCTGTTTTTT.

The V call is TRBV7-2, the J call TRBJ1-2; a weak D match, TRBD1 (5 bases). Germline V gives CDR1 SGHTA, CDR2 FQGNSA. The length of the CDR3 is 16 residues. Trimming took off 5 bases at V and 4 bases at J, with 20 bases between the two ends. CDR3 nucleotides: TGTGCCAGCAGCGTCCCGGGGGACCCTTCGGGCTATGGCTACACCTTC. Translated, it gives CASSVPGDPSGYGYTF. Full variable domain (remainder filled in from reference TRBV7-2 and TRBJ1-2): GAGVSQSPSNKVTEKGKDVELRCDPISGHTALYWYRQSLGQGLEFLIYFQGNSAPDKSGLPSDRFSAERTGGSVSTLTIQRTQQEDSAVYLCASSVPGDPSGYGYTFGSGTRLTVV.

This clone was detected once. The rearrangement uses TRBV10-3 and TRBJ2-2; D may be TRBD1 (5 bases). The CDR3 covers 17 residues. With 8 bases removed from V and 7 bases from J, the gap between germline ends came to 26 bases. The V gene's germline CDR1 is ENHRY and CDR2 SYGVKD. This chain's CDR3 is CAIGVLGARLHGGELFF. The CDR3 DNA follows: TGTGCCATCGGGGTTCTAGGGGCCCGTCTTCATGGCGGGGAGCTGTTTTTT.

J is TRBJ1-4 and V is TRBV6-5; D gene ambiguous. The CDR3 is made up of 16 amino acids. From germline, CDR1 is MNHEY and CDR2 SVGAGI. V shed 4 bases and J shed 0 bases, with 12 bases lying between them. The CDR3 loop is CASSSNMVATNEKLFF. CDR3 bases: TGTGCCAGCAGTTCGAACATGGTTGCAACTAATGAAAAACTGTTTTTT.

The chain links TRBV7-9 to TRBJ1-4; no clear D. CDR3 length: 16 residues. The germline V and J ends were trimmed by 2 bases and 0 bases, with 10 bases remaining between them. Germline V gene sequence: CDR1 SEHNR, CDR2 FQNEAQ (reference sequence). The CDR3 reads CASSLTGRATNEKLFF. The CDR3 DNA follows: TGTGCCAGCAGCTTAACGGGTCGCGCAACTAATGAAAAACTGTTTTTT.

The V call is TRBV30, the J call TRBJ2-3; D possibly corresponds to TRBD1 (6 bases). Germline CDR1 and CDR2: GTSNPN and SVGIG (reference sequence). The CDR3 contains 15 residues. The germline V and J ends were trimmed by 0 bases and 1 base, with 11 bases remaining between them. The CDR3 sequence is CAWSVQGWGTDTQYF. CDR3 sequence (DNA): TGTGCCTGGAGTGTACAGGGCTGGGGCACAGATACGCAGTATTTT.

Written as DNA, the CDR3 is TGTGCCAGCAGCTTGTGGGACAGGGGAGATGAAAAACTGTTTTTT. This gives the protein CASSLWDRGDEKLFF. The gene calls are TRBV7-2 and TRBJ1-4; 10 nucleotides align to TRBD1. The trim removed 3 bases at V and 6 bases at J, leaving 4 bases unmatched. Germline V lookup: CDR1 SGHTA, CDR2 FQGNSA. The CDR3 is 15 residues long.

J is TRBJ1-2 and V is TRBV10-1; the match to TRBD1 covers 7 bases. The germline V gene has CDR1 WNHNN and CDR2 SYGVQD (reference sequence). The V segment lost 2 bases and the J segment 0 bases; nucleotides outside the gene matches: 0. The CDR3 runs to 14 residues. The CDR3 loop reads CASSEGTANYGYTF. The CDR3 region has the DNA TGCGCCAGCAGTGAGGGGACAGCTAACTATGGCTACACCTTC.

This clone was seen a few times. The CDR3 region is CASSQIAGANTGELFF. The DNA of the CDR3 is TGTGCCAGCAGCCAGATAGCGGGGGCCAACACCGGGGAGCTGTTTTTT. The chain has TRBV14 and TRBJ2-2; 9 nucleotides agree with TRBD2. This CDR3 has 16 amino acids. Germline CDR1 and CDR2: SGHDN and FVKESK. The V gene end was trimmed by 3 bases and the J gene end by 2 bases; junction bases not matched to a gene: 4.

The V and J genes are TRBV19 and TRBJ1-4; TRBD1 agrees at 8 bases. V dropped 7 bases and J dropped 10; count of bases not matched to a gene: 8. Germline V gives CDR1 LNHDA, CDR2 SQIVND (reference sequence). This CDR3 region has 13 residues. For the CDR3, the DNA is TGTGCCAGTACTTCGCCAGGGGGCAGAAAACTGTTTTTT. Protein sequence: CASTSPGGRKLFF.

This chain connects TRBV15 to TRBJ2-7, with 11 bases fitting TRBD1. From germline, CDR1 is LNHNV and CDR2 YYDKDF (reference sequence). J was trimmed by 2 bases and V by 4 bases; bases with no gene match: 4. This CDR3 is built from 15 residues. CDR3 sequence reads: CATSTPGQGAYEQYF. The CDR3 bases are TGTGCCACCAGCACTCCGGGACAGGGGGCCTACGAGCAGTACTTC.

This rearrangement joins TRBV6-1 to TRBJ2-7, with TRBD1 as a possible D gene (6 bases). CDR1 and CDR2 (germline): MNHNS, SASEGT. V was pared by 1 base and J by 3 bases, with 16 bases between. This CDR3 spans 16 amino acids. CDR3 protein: CASSEGWQGTVYEQYF. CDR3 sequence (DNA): TGTGCCAGCAGTGAAGGATGGCAGGGGACGGTCTACGAGCAGTACTTC.

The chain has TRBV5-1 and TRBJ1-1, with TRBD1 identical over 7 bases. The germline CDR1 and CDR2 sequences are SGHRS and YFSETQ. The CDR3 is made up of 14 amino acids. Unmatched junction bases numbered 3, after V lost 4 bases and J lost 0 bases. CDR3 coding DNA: TGCGCCAGCAGCCGCGGACAGGTGAACACTGAAGCTTTCTTT. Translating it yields CASSRGQVNTEAFF.

The DNA for the CDR3 is TGTGCCAGCAGCTTAGGGACAGGGGGGCCCCAGCATTTT. Translating gives CASSLGTGGPQHF. The chain has TRBV7-2 and TRBJ1-5; TRBD1 matches 10 bases. The germline gives CDR1 SGHTA, CDR2 FQGNSA. The CDR3 totals 13 residues. The V and J ends lost 1 base and 9 bases, in that order; junction bases with no gene match: 0. The whole variable domain, remainder taken from reference TRBV7-2 and TRBJ1-5, is GAGVSQSPSNKVTEKGKDVELRCDPISGHTALYWYRQSLGQGLEFLIYFQGNSAPDKSGLPSDRFSAERTGGSVSTLTIQRTQQEDSAVYLCASSLGTGGPQHFGDGTRLSIL.

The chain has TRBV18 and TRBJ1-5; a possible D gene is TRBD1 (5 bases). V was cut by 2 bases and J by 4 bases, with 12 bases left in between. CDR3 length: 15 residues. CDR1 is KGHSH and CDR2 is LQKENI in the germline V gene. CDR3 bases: TGTGCCAGCTCACCAGCGACGGGGGGAAATCAGCCCCAGCATTTT. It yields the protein CASSPATGGNQPQHF.

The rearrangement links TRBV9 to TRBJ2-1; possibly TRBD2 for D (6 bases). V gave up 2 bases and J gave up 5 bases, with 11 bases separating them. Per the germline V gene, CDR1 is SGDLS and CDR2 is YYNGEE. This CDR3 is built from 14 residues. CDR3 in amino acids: CASSVGGTNNEQFF. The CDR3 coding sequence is TGTGCCAGCAGCGTCGGGGGAACTAACAATGAGCAGTTCTTC. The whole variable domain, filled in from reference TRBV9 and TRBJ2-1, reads DSGVTQTPKHLITATGQRVTLRCSPRSGDLSVYWYQQSLDQGLQFLIQYYNGEERAKGNILERFSAQQFPDLHSELNLSSLELGDSALYFCASSVGGTNNEQFFGPGTRLTVL.